Here is one T cell receptor beta chain with its context. TCR beta CDR3 region amplification was performed from RNA transcripts. The HTBI set primed first-round TCR CDR3 RT-PCR. One entry per CDR3 protein results from TCRdb running MiXCR on the multiplex PCR reads. The sample contains roughly 630,000 distinct CDR3 sequences, more than 15% of which appear only once. This CDR3 region has 13 residues. V lost 5 bases to trimming and J lost 8 bases; unmatched junction nucleotides: 4. CDR1 and CDR2 (germline): DFQATT, SNEGSKA (reference sequence). PBMCs came from 9 to 10 ml fresh peripheral blood. This entry comes from a study of T cells in Graves' hyperthyroidism and ophthalmopathy.

Sequencing was performed on blood. The rearrangement uses TRBV20-1 and TRBJ1-4; 11 bases fit TRBD1. The TCR sequence derives from a woman in her 30s with Graves' hyperthyroidism. CDR3 residues: CSAAGTGGEKLFF. The CDR3 DNA reads as TGCAGTGCTGCCGGGACAGGGGGAGAAAAACTGTTTTTT.